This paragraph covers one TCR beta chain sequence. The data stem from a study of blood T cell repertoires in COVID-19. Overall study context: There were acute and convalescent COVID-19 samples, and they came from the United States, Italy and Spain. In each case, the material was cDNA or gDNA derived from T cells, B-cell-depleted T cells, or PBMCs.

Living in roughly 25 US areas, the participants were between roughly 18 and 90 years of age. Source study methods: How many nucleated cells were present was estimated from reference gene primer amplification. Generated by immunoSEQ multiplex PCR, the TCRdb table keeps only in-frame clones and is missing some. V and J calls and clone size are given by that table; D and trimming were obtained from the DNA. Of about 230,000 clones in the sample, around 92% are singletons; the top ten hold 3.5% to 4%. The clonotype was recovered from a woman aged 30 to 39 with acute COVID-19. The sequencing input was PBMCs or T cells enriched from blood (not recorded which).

The CDR3 reads CASSLRGGDAQYF. For the CDR3, the DNA is TGCGCCAGCAGCCTGAGAGGGGGGGACGCGCAGTATTTT. This rearrangement joins TRBV4-3 to TRBJ2-3, with D possibly being TRBD2 (7 bases). V lost 4 bases and J 10 bases, leaving 15 bases between the germline ends. There are 13 residues in the CDR3. CDR1 is LGHNA and CDR2 is YSLEER in the germline V gene.